These T cell receptor beta chains were read from a single sample in a study of blood T cell repertoires in COVID-19. Using immunoSEQ multiplex PCR, the repertoire was profiled, and TCRdb retains in-frame clones only, with some absent. The top ten hold approximately 2.6% of the sample, which has roughly 160,000 clones, just under 85% seen once. The specimen was peripheral blood. These receptors all come from a woman aged 80 or older with COVID-19, enrolled during active disease. The conserved cysteine and the conserved F or W are not part of the CDR3 here.

V gene: TRBV5-4
CDR3 protein: ASRLAGGSTDTQY

V gene: TRBV18
CDR3 protein: ASSRADRSYEQY

V gene: TRBV2
CDR3 protein: ATGRQGGILEQY

V gene: TRBV30
CDR3 protein: AWSVQGTGGEQY

V gene: TRBV4-2
CDR3 protein: ASSLEDSQSAEAF

V gene: TRBV11-2
CDR3 protein: ASSSGPDGAQY

V gene: TRBV20-1
CDR3 protein: SADDKYEQY

V gene: TRBV6-2/TRBV6-3
CDR3 protein: ASSYAGTEANYGYT

V gene: TRBV12-3/TRBV12-4
CDR3 protein: ASSTYPQTQY

V gene: TRBV7-9
CDR3 protein: ASSLRPGDGYT

V gene: TRBV5-1
CDR3 protein: ASSGTSVMGTQY